In its sample, the clone carrying this T cell receptor (beta chain) was seen once. Per the study methods: For nucleated cells, counts were estimated from reference gene primer amplification. Only in-frame clones appear in the TCRdb table, and some are missing; sequencing was by immunoSEQ multiplex PCR. From that table come the V and J calls and clone size; the DNA was used to work out D and trimming. This table holds roughly 27,000 clones, roughly 80% found once. This entry belongs to a study of blood T cell repertoires in COVID-19. Study details: Samples came from the United States, Italy and Spain, spanning acute and convalescent COVID-19.

What was sequenced was peripheral blood. This receptor was identified in a woman in her 70s with acute or convalescent COVID-19.

The CDR3 DNA follows: TGTGCCAGCAGCCGGACAAATAGCAATCAGCCCCAGCATTTT. This translates into CASSRTNSNQPQHF. The rearrangement joins TRBV6-2 or TRBV6-3 to TRBJ1-5; maybe TRBD1 (5 bases). Trimming took 6 bases from V and 0 from J, leaving 9 bases between them. Germline CDR1 MNHEY, CDR2 SVGEGT. The CDR3 has 14 amino acids.